This TCR beta chain was identified in a study of vaccination and CD4 T cells after COVID-19. The V gene end was trimmed by 6 bases and the J gene end by 6 bases; junction bases not matched to a gene: 12. CDR1 is MNHEY and CDR2 is SVGEGT in the germline V gene. The length of the CDR3 is 16 residues. In this sample, this clonotype turned up a few times. The antigen remains unidentified. Treatment specified: approximately nine-day PBMC culture with coronavirus spike peptide pools or control peptides (ViraFEST assay). Via ViraFEST, peptide pools expanded antigen-specific T cells before TCR sequencing. Oncomine TCR Beta short-read sequencing was applied to DNA from cultured CD4+ T cells. Each CDR3 protein gets one entry after TCRdb re-called the PCR reads with MiXCR. The sample holds 9,500 to 15,000 distinct CDR3 sequences, roughly 60% seen once.

Sequencing was carried out using CD4+ T cells from blood, cultured in vitro. This sequence was found in a human donor who had recovered from COVID-19. The chain carries TRBV6-2 or TRBV6-3 and TRBJ1-5; 9 bases fit TRBD1. DNA for the CDR3: TGTGCCAGCAGCTCCGCCTCCGGGACAGGGACTCAGCCCCAGCATTTT. Translated: CASSSASGTGTQPQHF.